This T cell receptor (beta chain) was profiled in a study of response to subunit inactivated influenza vaccine. Study results and caveats: Researchers suggested that each seasonal influenza vaccination recruits few new T cells.

Trimming removed 6 bases at V and 5 bases at J, with 13 bases between. Germline loops: CDR1 MNHNY, CDR2 SVGAGI (reference sequence). The CDR3 is 13 residues long. TCRdb re-called the RT-PCR reads with MiXCR, one entry per CDR3 protein. The repertoire includes more than 250,000 distinct CDR3 sequences, about a fifth of them detected once, and 10% sits in the top ten. This clonotype was observed a few times. The antigen remains undetermined. This rearrangement joins TRBV6-6 to TRBJ2-5; D may be TRBD1 or TRBD2 (5 bases each). This sequence was found in a man between 50 and 69 years old who received an inactivated influenza vaccine. The specimen comprised PBMCs from blood, sampled less than 22 months after vaccination. The CDR3 DNA is TGTGCCAGCAGCCCTAGGTGGGGGGAGACCCAGTACTTC. This codes for CASSPRWGETQYF.